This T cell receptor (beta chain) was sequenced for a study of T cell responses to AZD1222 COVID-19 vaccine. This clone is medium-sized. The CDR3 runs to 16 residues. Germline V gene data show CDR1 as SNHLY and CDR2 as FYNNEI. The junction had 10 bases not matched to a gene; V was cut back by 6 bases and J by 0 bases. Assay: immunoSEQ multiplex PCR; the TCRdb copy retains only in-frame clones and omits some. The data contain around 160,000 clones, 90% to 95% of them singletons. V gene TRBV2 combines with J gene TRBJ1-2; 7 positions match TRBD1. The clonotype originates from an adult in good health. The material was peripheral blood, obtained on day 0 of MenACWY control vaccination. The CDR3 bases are TGTGCCAGCAGAGGGGGCGGGACCCCATCTAACTATGGCTACACCTTC. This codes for CASRGGGTPSNYGYTF.